This T cell receptor beta chain was identified in a study of blood T cell repertoires in COVID-19. Authors' analysis steps: Reference gene primer amplification in the assay estimated nucleated cell counts. The data were produced by immunoSEQ multiplex PCR, yet TCRdb's version contains in-frame clones alone and is incomplete. The V and J calls and the clone size are those of that table, but D and trimming were determined from the DNA. Among tens of thousands of clones listed, over 80% were seen once. This CDR3 is built from 13 residues. V lost 5 bases and J 1 base, leaving 11 bases between the germline ends. Looked up from germline, CDR1 is SQVTM and CDR2 is ANQGSEA.

The sequencing sample was made of peripheral blood. J is TRBJ1-1 and V is TRBV29-1; D perhaps matches TRBD1 (5 bases). This TCR was sampled from an elderly man with active or convalescent COVID-19. CDR3 sequence reads: CSVPPDRNTEAFF. The DNA for the CDR3 is TGCAGCGTTCCACCCGACAGGAACACTGAAGCTTTCTTT.